This T cell receptor beta chain emerged from a study of T cell repertoires in cytomegalovirus infection. Study-wide context: Selection of CMV epitopes for the study included recently identified HLA-C-restricted and well-studied HLA-B-restricted ones. Indicated by public TCR beta signatures were CMV infection and matching HLA type. Points from the study as a whole: HLA-C-restricted CMV-specific TCR beta clonotypes prevailed in the ex vivo response.

As regards this clonotype: Its matching antigen is unknown.

TCRdb used MiXCR to reprocess the reads, holding one entry per CDR3 protein. This repertoire shows 750,000 to 950,000 distinct CDR3 sequences, almost 30% found once; its top ten account for around 12%. The CDR3 runs to 15 residues. CDR1 is MDHEN, CDR2 SYDVKM, per germline. V was cut by 8 bases and J by 8 bases, with 24 bases left in between. The chain employs TRBV28 and TRBJ1-2; a possible D gene is TRBD1 (5 bases). The sequencing here drew on cultured CD8+ T cells from PBMCs, taken from culture after CMV antigen stimulation. This sequence was found in a human donor in good health (CMV status not recorded). Some clones in this sample may be carry-over from other donors' samples. The CDR3 loop reads CASDPYGTGRGGYTF. The CDR3 DNA is TGTGCCAGCGACCCTTACGGTACGGGGCGCGGGGGCTACACCTTC.